What follows are 23 T cell receptor beta chains derived from one specimen sequenced in a study of blood T cell repertoires in COVID-19. The method was immunoSEQ multiplex PCR; TCRdb's version includes in-frame clones alone and lacks a portion of them. The data show around 300,000 clones, around 90% seen once. The material sequenced was PBMCs or T cells enriched from blood (not recorded which). The receptors derive from a woman aged 45 to 65 who had recovered from COVID-19.

This chain uses TRBV30 with TRBJ1-5; D might be TRBD1 (6 bases). V dropped 2 bases and J dropped 0 bases, with 11 bases sitting between them. The germline gives CDR1 GTSNPN, CDR2 SVGIG (reference sequence). The CDR3 consists of 15 residues. The DNA of the CDR3 is TGTGCCTGGAGTCCCGGGACAAATAGCAATCAGCCCCAGCATTTT. Amino acid sequence: CAWSPGTNSNQPQHF.

This chain links TRBV5-1 with TRBJ1-2; D is unclear. Germline V gives CDR1 SGHRS, CDR2 YFSETQ. The V and J ends lost 4 bases and 4 bases respectively, with 14 bases between them. This CDR3 has 14 residues. CDR3 in amino acids: CASSPDGIPYGYTF. The CDR3 DNA reads TGCGCCAGCAGCCCCGACGGGATCCCCTATGGCTACACCTTC.

This clone is a singleton in its sample. V is TRBV28 and J is TRBJ1-2, with D uncertain. The CDR3 is made up of 13 amino acids. With 6 bases removed from V and 4 bases from J, the gap between germline ends came to 12 bases. Per germline, CDR1 MDHEN and CDR2 SYDVKM. The CDR3 DNA follows: TGTGCCAGCAGACAAAACCCCTTCTATGGCTACACCTTC. Translated, it gives CASRQNPFYGYTF.

This sequence joins TRBV7-2 and TRBJ2-2, with 7 bases fitting TRBD1. The length of the CDR3 is 18 residues. Germline assignment: CDR1 SGHTA and CDR2 FQGNSA. The junction had 12 bases not matched to a gene; V was cut back by 1 base and J by 4 bases. CDR3 sequence (DNA): TGTGCCAGCAGCTTAGGCGGTTTACGAAGGGGGCCCACCGGGGAGCTGTTTTTT. It yields the protein CASSLGGLRRGPTGELFF. Looking up the rest from reference TRBV7-2 and TRBJ2-2 gives the full variable domain: GAGVSQSPSNKVTEKGKDVELRCDPISGHTALYWYRQSLGQGLEFLIYFQGNSAPDKSGLPSDRFSAERTGGSVSTLTIQRTQQEDSAVYLCASSLGGLRRGPTGELFFGEGSRLTVL.

The chain recombines TRBV9 with TRBJ2-1; 9 bases match TRBD1. Germline V gene lookup returns CDR1 SGDLS and CDR2 YYNGEE. This CDR3 comprises 16 residues. V dropped 4 bases and J dropped 4; count of bases not matched to a gene: 9. This CDR3 is CASSPQPGQGYNEQFF. The CDR3 DNA reads TGTGCCAGCAGCCCCCAACCGGGACAGGGATACAATGAGCAGTTCTTC.

This chain joins TRBV9 and TRBJ2-1, with D maybe TRBD2 (5 bases). Germline loops: CDR1 SGDLS, CDR2 YYNGEE. Trimming stripped 4 bases from V and 1 base from J, with 12 bases between. The length of the CDR3 is 15 residues. In DNA form, the CDR3 reads TGTGCCAGCAGCTCCCGCGGGCCATCCTACAATGAGCAGTTCTTC. Protein sequence: CASSSRGPSYNEQFF.

This chain connects TRBV7-9 to TRBJ2-7; D is perhaps TRBD2 (5 bases). Looked up from germline, CDR1 is SEHNR and CDR2 is FQNEAQ (reference sequence). Deletions cut 3 bases from V and 5 bases from J, with 8 bases between. There are 12 residues in the CDR3. In DNA, the CDR3 is TGTGCCAGCAGCTTGGACGGGGACGAGCAGTACTTC. Residues: CASSLDGDEQYF.

This chain uses TRBV7-3 with TRBJ2-6; D is possibly TRBD1 (6 bases). CDR1 and CDR2 (germline): SGHTA, FQGTGA. V lost 4 bases, J lost 4 bases, and 14 bases lay in between. This CDR3 comprises 16 residues. The CDR3 DNA sequence: TGTGCCAGCAGCTCAAACAGGGCTCCCGGGGCCAACGTCCTGACTTTC. It specifies CASSSNRAPGANVLTF.

This rearrangement joins TRBV15 to TRBJ2-1, with 12 bases that match TRBD2. Germline V gene data show CDR1 as LNHNV and CDR2 as YYDKDF (reference sequence). Trimming took 5 bases from V and 8 from J; bases not matched to a gene: 4. The length of the CDR3 is 14 residues. CDR3 DNA: TGTGCCACCAGCGGCAGACTAGCGGGAGATGAGCAGTTCTTC. Translating it yields CATSGRLAGDEQFF.

The chain joins TRBV5-5 to TRBJ2-3, with 7 bases aligning to TRBD2. Germline assignment: CDR1 SGHKS and CDR2 YYEKEE (reference sequence). The CDR3 contains 17 residues. V dropped 3 bases and J dropped 2; count of bases not matched to a gene: 12. The CDR3 sequence: CASSSIGTGTITDTQYF. CDR3 DNA sequence: TGTGCCAGCAGCTCCATCGGAACCGGGACTATCACAGATACGCAGTATTTT.

The chain recombines TRBV9 with TRBJ1-1; D ambiguous. The germline V and J ends were trimmed by 0 bases and 1 base, with 7 bases remaining between them. CDR3 length: 14 residues. Germline CDR1 and CDR2: SGDLS and YYNGEE. This CDR3 reads CASSVGLSNTEAFF. The CDR3 coding sequence is TGTGCCAGCAGCGTAGGGCTCTCGAACACTGAAGCTTTCTTT.

The rearrangement joins TRBV28 to TRBJ1-1, with D hard to call. V was pared by 9 bases and J by 1 base, with 9 bases between. CDR3 length equals 12 residues. The germline gives CDR1 MDHEN, CDR2 SYDVKM. The CDR3 nucleotides are TGTGCCAGTTCACTTGGGAACACTGAAGCTTTCTTT. It encodes CASSLGNTEAFF.

The rearrangement links TRBV7-3 to TRBJ2-7; 8 nucleotides agree with TRBD2. The CDR3 has 14 amino acids. The germline CDR1 and CDR2 sequences are SGHTA and FQGTGA. Trimming cost V 5 bases and J 2 bases; bases outside gene matches: 5. CDR3 sequence reads: CASSPSAGAYEQYF. Here the CDR3 DNA reads TGTGCCAGCAGCCCATCAGCGGGAGCCTACGAGCAGTACTTC.

This clone was recorded a few times. The rearrangement uses TRBV27 and TRBJ2-7; D remains unclear. The V gene lost 6 bases and the J gene lost 2 bases, with 11 bases spanning the gap. This CDR3 has 13 residues. Per germline, CDR1 MNHEY and CDR2 SMNVEV (reference sequence). CDR3 amino acids: CASRRSVTYEQYF. The CDR3 DNA is TGTGCCAGCAGGCGAAGCGTGACCTACGAGCAGTACTTC.

The chain combines TRBV5-1 with TRBJ2-5; 14 bases are shared with TRBD2. Per the germline V gene, CDR1 is SGHRS and CDR2 is YFSETQ. This CDR3 is built from 16 residues. V lost 3 bases, J lost 4 bases, and 5 bases stayed unmatched. CDR3 nucleotides: TGCGCCAGCAGCTCGGGACTAGCGGGAGTTATAGAGACCCAGTACTTC. This codes for CASSSGLAGVIETQYF.

V usage is TRBV19 and J usage is TRBJ2-2, with TRBD2 identical over 13 bases. V gave up 6 bases and J gave up 8 bases; unmatched junction bases: 9. There are 16 residues in the CDR3. The germline gives CDR1 LNHDA, CDR2 SQIVND (reference sequence). CDR3 coding DNA: TGTGCCAGTAGCTCCCCGCGACTAGCGGGAGGAGGGGAGCTGTTTTTT. This codes for CASSSPRLAGGGELFF.

This chain links TRBV6-5 with TRBJ1-2, with D unresolved. This CDR3 spans 15 amino acids. Trimming removed 0 bases from V and 2 bases from J, with 10 bases in between. In germline, CDR1 is MNHEY, CDR2 SVGAGI. The CDR3 nucleotides read TGTGCCAGCAGTTACTCGGCAGGCGAGAACTATGGCTACACCTTC. This gives the protein CASSYSAGENYGYTF.

J is TRBJ1-2 and V is TRBV19; D is undetermined. Per germline, CDR1 LNHDA and CDR2 SQIVND (reference sequence). Trimming removed 7 bases at V and 3 bases at J, with 12 bases between. The CDR3 is 13 amino acids. DNA of the CDR3: TGTGCCAGTATCTCAGACGGAGACTATGGCTACACCTTC. It codes for CASISDGDYGYTF.

Regarding this clone: Other DNA sequences in this sample translate to the same CDR3. The rearrangement uses TRBV19 and TRBJ1-5; D gene uncertain. This CDR3 has 14 residues. CDR1 is LNHDA and CDR2 is SQIVND in the germline V gene (reference sequence). Trimming took 3 bases from V and 4 from J, leaving 10 bases between them. The CDR3 loop is CASSIQGGNQPQHF. The CDR3 nucleotides are TGTGCCAGTAGTATCCAAGGAGGGAATCAGCCCCAGCATTTT.

J is TRBJ1-5 and V is TRBV28; 8 bases are shared with TRBD1. Germline V CDR1 and CDR2: MDHEN, SYDVKM. The CDR3 is made up of 15 amino acids. Trimming took 5 bases from V and 4 from J; bases not matched to a gene: 7. The CDR3 DNA reads TGTGCCAGCAGTGCGCGGACAGGGAAAAATCAGCCCCAGCATTTT. Protein product: CASSARTGKNQPQHF.

The genes are TRBV25-1 and TRBJ1-5, with a weak D call TRBD1 (5 bases). The CDR3 is made up of 13 amino acids. Trimming removed 7 bases at V and 9 bases at J, with 16 bases between. Germline CDR1 is MGHDK and CDR2 is SYGVNS. The CDR3 sequence is CASTPNWGGPQHF. The CDR3 DNA reads as TGTGCCAGCACCCCGAACTGGGGGGGGCCCCAGCATTTT.

The chain links TRBV4-3 to TRBJ2-1, with 11 bases lining up with TRBD1. Germline assignment: CDR1 LGHNA and CDR2 YSLEER. There are 16 residues in the CDR3. After removal of 0 bases from V and 10 bases from J, the junction contained 8 bases not matched to a gene. The CDR3 here is CASSQDFGQGALEQFF. The DNA for the CDR3 is TGCGCCAGCAGCCAAGATTTCGGACAGGGGGCACTAGAGCAGTTCTTC.

The chain combines TRBV9 with TRBJ2-7; possibly TRBD1 for D (6 bases). The CDR3 covers 12 residues. V was trimmed by 4 bases and J by 6 bases, leaving 11 bases between them. Germline V CDR1 and CDR2: SGDLS, YYNGEE. CDR3 sequence reads: CASSQGHSEQYF. The CDR3 nucleotides read TGTGCCAGCAGCCAGGGACATAGCGAGCAGTACTTC.